These 19 T cell receptor beta chains were all obtained from the same sample, sequenced in a study of T-cell memory formation after mild COVID-19. TCRdb reprocessed the 5' RACE reads via MiXCR and lists one record per CDR3 protein. The sample holds 470,000 or so distinct CDR3 sequences, around 18% seen once. Sequences were obtained from PBMCs or a T cell subset sorted from them (not recorded which). These receptors all come from an adult woman who had mild COVID-19 (a few samples of this study predate the infection). Cell type and time point are not known.

This clonotype was observed a few times. The chain is built from TRBV24-1 and TRBJ2-1; 7 nucleotides line up with TRBD2. The CDR3 is 17 amino acids. With V trimmed by 3 bases and J by 9 bases, 16 bases remained unmatched. Germline V lookup: CDR1 KGHDR, CDR2 SFDVKD. CDR3 in amino acids: CATSDPPVRRERVEQFF. As DNA, the CDR3 is TGTGCCACCAGTGATCCCCCCGTTCGGCGGGAGAGGGTTGAGCAGTTCTTC.

This clonotype was found a few times. The chain is built from TRBV4-3 and TRBJ1-6; D uncertain. The V end was cut by 0 bases, the J end by 0 bases, with 12 bases between. Germline V gives CDR1 LGHNA, CDR2 YSLEER. There are 18 residues in the CDR3. In DNA form, the CDR3 reads TGCGCCAGCAGCCAAGATCGGGCCCAGAGCTCCTATAATTCACCCCTCCACTTT. Residues: CASSQDRAQSSYNSPLHF.

This clonotype appeared a few times. The chain combines TRBV3-1 with TRBJ1-3; D ambiguous. This CDR3 contains 16 residues. Germline CDR1 and CDR2: LGHDT and YNNKEL (reference sequence). V lost 3 bases and J 0 bases, leaving 12 bases between the germline ends. The CDR3 reads CASSHSAAGSGNTIYF. For the CDR3, the DNA is TGTGCCAGCAGCCATAGCGCAGCCGGCTCTGGAAACACCATATATTTT.

The gene calls are TRBV7-9 and TRBJ2-3; the match to TRBD1 covers 9 bases. The V gene end was trimmed by 5 bases and the J gene end by 0 bases; junction bases not matched to a gene: 6. The germline V gene encodes CDR1 SEHNR and CDR2 FQNEAQ (reference sequence). The CDR3 sequence is 16 residues long. CDR3 in amino acids: CASSTGQGFSTDTQYF. The CDR3 DNA reads TGTGCCAGCAGCACTGGACAGGGGTTTAGCACAGATACGCAGTATTTT.

This clonotype was seen a handful of times. The V and J genes are TRBV4-1 and TRBJ2-3; the D gene is possibly TRBD2 (5 bases). The CDR3 runs to 13 residues. Germline CDR1 is MGHRA and CDR2 is YSYEKL. V gave up 3 bases and J gave up 10 bases, with 14 bases separating them. The CDR3 region is CASSQLAPEAQYF. The CDR3 coding sequence is TGCGCCAGCAGCCAGCTAGCCCCCGAGGCGCAGTATTTT.

V gene TRBV20-1 combines with J gene TRBJ1-1; D is possibly TRBD1 (6 bases). The CDR3 length is 14 residues. With 0 bases removed from V and 9 bases from J, the gap between germline ends came to 17 bases. Germline V gives CDR1 DFQATT, CDR2 SNEGSKA (reference sequence). The CDR3 nucleotides are TGCAGTGCTAGAGATCCGGGGGGCCCGGAGAAAGCTTTCTTT. As protein: CSARDPGGPEKAFF.

This chain uses TRBV7-8 with TRBJ2-3; the match to TRBD1 covers 9 bases. Trimming took 2 bases from V and 3 from J; bases not matched to a gene: 9. Germline V CDR1 and CDR2: SGHVS, FQNEAQ. The CDR3 runs 17 residues. As DNA, the CDR3 is TGTGCCAGCAGCTTACAAGCCGGGACAGGGAATACAGATACGCAGTATTTT. It encodes CASSLQAGTGNTDTQYF.

The chain recombines TRBV20-1 with TRBJ2-2; the match to TRBD1 covers 8 bases. Trimming took 3 bases from V and 3 from J; bases not matched to a gene: 0. The germline V gene encodes CDR1 DFQATT and CDR2 SNEGSKA (reference sequence). The CDR3 has 13 residues. This chain's CDR3 is CSARTGDTGELFF. CDR3 in DNA: TGCAGTGCTAGGACAGGGGACACCGGGGAGCTGTTTTTT.

The chain has TRBV12-3 or TRBV12-4 and TRBJ2-1, with D perhaps matching TRBD1 (7 bases). The CDR3 has 15 residues. The germline V and J ends were trimmed by 6 bases and 7 bases, with 19 bases remaining between them. CDR3 sequence (DNA): TGTGCCAGCAGGTCCGACAGGGTCCGGGGGAATGAGCAGTTCTTC. It encodes CASRSDRVRGNEQFF.

V gene TRBV29-1 combines with J gene TRBJ2-2; possible D gene TRBD1, 5 bases. Germline V gene data show CDR1 as SQVTM and CDR2 as ANQGSEA. This CDR3 is 12 amino acids long. The V end lost 2 bases, the J end lost 5 bases, and 6 bases lay between the germline ends. CDR3 in amino acids: CSVERGTGELFF. The CDR3 nucleotides read TGCAGCGTTGAAAGGGGAACCGGGGAGCTGTTTTTT.

The table lists this clonotype with a few counts. The chain combines TRBV25-1 with TRBJ1-3; the D gene is possibly TRBD1 (6 bases). Trimming pared 3 bases from V and 8 bases from J, leaving 14 bases between. The CDR3 length is 14 residues. The germline gives CDR1 MGHDK, CDR2 SYGVNS. The CDR3 region is CASSDWGLKDTIYF. CDR3 DNA sequence: TGTGCCAGCAGTGACTGGGGGCTTAAGGACACCATATATTTT.

This clonotype came up many times. V usage is TRBV7-2 and J usage is TRBJ2-7, with 9 bases lining up with TRBD1. The CDR3 is made up of 14 amino acids. V lost 3 bases, J lost 3 bases, and 3 bases stayed unmatched. Germline V gene lookup returns CDR1 SGHTA and CDR2 FQGNSA. CDR3 bases: TGTGCCAGCAGCTTTGGACAGGGGAACTACGAGCAGTACTTC. It specifies CASSFGQGNYEQYF.

The chain combines TRBV12-3 or TRBV12-4 with TRBJ2-1; 8 positions agree with TRBD2. V lost 5 bases and J lost 7; bases outside the gene matches: 10. CDR3 size: 15 residues. The CDR3 spells CASSPLDGGRNEQFF. CDR3 DNA sequence: TGTGCCAGCAGTCCCCTCGATGGCGGGAGGAATGAGCAGTTCTTC.

This clonotype was seen many times. V gene TRBV20-1 combines with J gene TRBJ2-2; D is undetermined. Germline CDR1 is DFQATT and CDR2 is SNEGSKA (reference sequence). Trimming left V 1 base short and J 0 bases short, with 15 bases between. This CDR3 is 17 amino acids long. The CDR3 coding sequence is TGCAGTGCTAGAGGTCACCAGAAGATCGCGAACACCGGGGAGCTGTTTTTT. Amino acids: CSARGHQKIANTGELFF.

The table lists this clonotype with a few counts. The V and J genes are TRBV30 and TRBJ1-1; tentative D call: TRBD1 (5 bases). Germline V lookup: CDR1 GTSNPN, CDR2 SVGIG (reference sequence). Deletions cut 0 bases from V and 7 bases from J, with 12 bases between. This CDR3 has 13 amino acids. For the CDR3, the DNA is TGTGCCTGGAGTGTACCCGGGACTGATGAAGCTTTCTTT. Amino acids: CAWSVPGTDEAFF.

Written as DNA, the CDR3 is TGTGCCAGCTCACCACCCGGACTAGCGGGAATGTACGAGCAGTACTTC. It is translated as CASSPPGLAGMYEQYF. V usage is TRBV18 and J usage is TRBJ2-7; the match to TRBD2 covers 12 bases. The germline gives CDR1 KGHSH, CDR2 LQKENI. This CDR3 comprises 16 residues. V trimming: 0 bases; J trimming: 4 bases; junction bases outside the gene matches: 4.

This chain uses TRBV7-2 with TRBJ1-6; D might be TRBD1 (5 bases). There are 15 residues in the CDR3. CDR1 is SGHTA, CDR2 FQGNSA, per germline. V was clipped by 5 bases and J by 5 bases, with 13 bases between them. The CDR3 DNA reads as TGTGCCAGCAGCACCCTACCGACAGATAATTCACCCCTCCACTTT. This codes for CASSTLPTDNSPLHF.

The V and J genes are TRBV28 and TRBJ1-5; D gene ambiguous. Between the trimmed V and J ends, which lost 5 bases and 9 bases, there was a span of 8 bases. Germline V gene lookup returns CDR1 MDHEN and CDR2 SYDVKM. The CDR3 totals 11 residues. The CDR3 DNA follows: TGTGCCAGCAGTCCCCCGGGGCCCCAGCATTTT. As protein: CASSPPGPQHF.

The rearrangement links TRBV7-2 to TRBJ2-2, with 8 bases matching TRBD1. Germline-derived CDR1 and CDR2 are SGHTA and FQGNSA. The J segment lost 7 bases and the V segment lost 7 bases, leaving 11 bases of the junction unmatched. The CDR3 sequence is 15 residues long. Here the CDR3 DNA reads TGTGCCAGCATCCAGGACAGGGCCGGTGGCGGGGAGCTGTTTTTT. Its protein product is CASIQDRAGGGELFF.